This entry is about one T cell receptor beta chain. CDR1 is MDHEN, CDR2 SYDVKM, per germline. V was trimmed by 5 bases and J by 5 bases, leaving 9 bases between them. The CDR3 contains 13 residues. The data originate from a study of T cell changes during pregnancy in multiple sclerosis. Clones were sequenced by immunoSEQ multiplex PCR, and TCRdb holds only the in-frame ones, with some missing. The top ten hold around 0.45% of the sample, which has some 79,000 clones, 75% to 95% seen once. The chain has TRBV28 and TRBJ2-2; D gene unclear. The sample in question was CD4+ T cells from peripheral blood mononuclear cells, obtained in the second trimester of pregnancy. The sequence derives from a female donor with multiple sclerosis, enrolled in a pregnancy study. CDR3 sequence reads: CASSAYSTGELFF. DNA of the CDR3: TGTGCCAGCAGTGCGTACAGTACCGGGGAGCTGTTTTTT.